In this sample, the clone carrying this T cell receptor (beta chain) turned up many times. Its cognate antigen is unknown. This entry comes from a study of Graves' ophthalmopathy and Graves' hyperthyroidism. Study-wide results and caveats: With a specificity of about 73% and a sensitivity of about 69%, the model predicted ophthalmopathy progression.

V was clipped by 6 bases and J by 6 bases; unmatched bases: 8. CDR3 size: 14 residues. RNA served as the template for amplifying TCR beta CDR3 regions. The workflow started with a first-round RT-PCR run with HTBI primers and then moved on to a second-round multiplex PCR. TCRdb processed the multiplex PCR reads anew with MiXCR; each CDR3 protein has one entry. Among about 620,000 distinct CDR3 sequences, 22% were seen once, and the ten largest hold approximately 6.5%. The clonotype was recovered from a woman aged 18-29 years with stable Graves' hyperthyroidism. Some clones in this sample may be carry-over from other donors' samples. The sequencing sample was made of peripheral blood. The chain uses TRBV12-3 or TRBV12-4 and TRBJ2-4, with 7 nucleotides matching TRBD1. The CDR3 spells CASRGGQVPNIQYF. For the CDR3, the DNA is TGTGCCAGCAGAGGAGGACAGGTTCCAAACATTCAGTACTTC.